The 18 T cell receptor beta chains given below trace back to one sample, sequenced in a study of metastatic and nonmetastatic thyroid tumors. Patients were all untreated before their thyroid surgery. TCRdb reprocessed the PCR reads using MiXCR. The sample consists of about 31,000 clones, around 20% of them appearing once. What was sequenced was blood. The receptors derive from a female donor with papillary thyroid cancer or a benign thyroid nodule (not recorded which). Some clones in this sample may be carry-over from other donors' samples.

This clone has a count of ten or more. The V and J genes are TRBV5-1 and TRBJ2-7; 10 positions match TRBD2. Germline CDR1 SGHRS, CDR2 YFSETQ. CDR3 length: 14 amino acids. Germline trimming cut 5 bases from V and 3 bases from J; bases unmatched to any gene: 5. DNA of the CDR3: TGCGCCAGCAGTATAGCGGGGGGCCTCTACGAGCAGTACTTC. The encoded protein is CASSIAGGLYEQYF.

This clone was detected ten times or more. The chain carries TRBV27 and TRBJ1-4; D may be TRBD1 (6 bases). There are 15 residues in the CDR3. CDR1 is MNHEY and CDR2 is SMNVEV in the germline V gene (reference sequence). Trimming took 3 bases from V and 6 from J, leaving 14 bases between them. This CDR3 reads CASSFSAGTHEKLFF. The CDR3 DNA is TGTGCCAGCAGTTTTTCCGCCGGGACACATGAAAAACTGTTTTTT.

This clone was seen many times. A much larger clone differs by one base, so this may be a read error. The sample contains more than one DNA sequence encoding this CDR3. This chain joins TRBV7-8 and TRBJ1-1; D unclear. Looked up from germline, CDR1 is SGHVS and CDR2 is FQNEAQ. This CDR3 region has 11 residues. As DNA, the CDR3 is TGCGCCAGCAGCACGACAATGGGAGCTTTCTTT. Its translation is CASSTTMGAFF.

This clone was detected only a few times. The chain uses TRBV28 and TRBJ1-1, with 9 bases aligning to TRBD1. Germline V gives CDR1 MDHEN, CDR2 SYDVKM. Trimming took 5 bases from V and 2 from J; bases not matched to a gene: 6. This CDR3 is 15 amino acids long. The CDR3 nucleotides are TGTGCCAGCAGTGAGACAGGGGGAGCTAACACTGAAGCTTTCTTT. Encoded protein: CASSETGGANTEAFF.

This chain uses TRBV28 with TRBJ2-5, with D unclear. The CDR3 has 10 residues. V was clipped by 6 bases and J by 4 bases, with 3 bases between them. CDR1 MDHEN and CDR2 SYDVKM come from the germline V gene. DNA for the CDR3: TGTGCCAGCAGCCGAGAGACCCAGTACTTC. Translated: CASSRETQYF.

As for this clone: A read error is possible here, since a much larger clone lies one base away. The same CDR3 is also encoded by other DNA sequences in this sample. This chain joins TRBV5-1 and TRBJ1-1; D not resolved. Trimming left V 5 bases short and J 1 base short, with 6 bases between. Germline CDR1 SGHRS, CDR2 YFSETQ. The CDR3 is 12 amino acids. This CDR3 reads CASRSQNTEAFF. CDR3 DNA sequence: TGCGCCAGCAGGTCCCAGAACACTGAAGCTTTCTTT. Filled out from reference TRBV5-1 and TRBJ1-1, the complete variable domain reads KAGVTQTPRYLIKTRGQQVTLSCSPISGHRSVSWYQQTPGQGLQFLFEYFSETQRNKGNFPGRFSGRQFSNSRSEMNVSTLELGDSALYLCASRSQNTEAFFGQGTRLTVV.

This clone was recorded once. The CDR3 sequence: CASSPPSGSWETQYF. CDR3 sequence (DNA): TGTGCCAGCTCTCCCCCAAGCGGGAGTTGGGAGACCCAGTACTTC. This chain joins TRBV18 and TRBJ2-5; 8 bases are a match to TRBD2. This CDR3 contains 15 residues. Germline trimming cut 6 bases from V and 5 bases from J; bases unmatched to any gene: 11. From germline, CDR1 is KGHSH and CDR2 LQKENI. Together with reference TRBV18 and TRBJ2-5, the CDR3 gives the full variable domain: NAGVMQNPRHLVRRRGQEARLRCSPMKGHSHVYWYRQLPEEGLKFMVYLQKENIIDESGMPKERFSAEFPKEGPSILRIQQVVRGDSAAYFCASSPPSGSWETQYFGPGTRLLVL.

This clone has just a few counts. V is TRBV6-1 and J is TRBJ2-7; 13 positions agree with TRBD2. The CDR3 consists of 16 residues. V was clipped by 4 bases and J by 2 bases; unmatched bases: 5. Germline CDR1 MNHNS, CDR2 SASEGT. The CDR3 region is CASSGPTSGRAYEQYF. The CDR3 nucleotides read TGTGCCAGCAGTGGTCCCACTAGCGGGAGGGCCTACGAGCAGTACTTC.

Many counts were recorded for this clone. The chain joins TRBV4-1 to TRBJ2-7; D not resolved. Germline V gives CDR1 MGHRA, CDR2 YSYEKL. The CDR3 totals 12 residues. V was shortened by 2 bases and J by 6 bases, with 8 bases between the two germline ends. The CDR3 nucleotides are TGCGCCAGCAGCCAATTAACGGGCGAGCAGTACTTC. Its translation: CASSQLTGEQYF.

This clone is deemed medium-sized (0.01 to 0.1%). This chain links TRBV6-1 with TRBJ1-5, with 10 bases that match TRBD1. V was pared by 6 bases and J by 9 bases, with 8 bases of the junction left unmatched. Per the germline V gene, CDR1 is MNHNS and CDR2 is SASEGT. The CDR3 contains 14 residues. Written as DNA, the CDR3 is TGTGCCAGCAGAAAGACAGGGGGCGGGGGGCCCCAGCATTTT. This translates into CASRKTGGGGPQHF.

This clone turned up a few times. The rearrangement joins TRBV6-1 to TRBJ2-3; D call uncertain. Trimming cost V 7 bases and J 2 bases, with 7 bases left between them. Germline lookup yields CDR1 MNHNS and CDR2 SASEGT. This CDR3 region has 12 residues. The CDR3 sequence is CASTPNTDTQYF. The CDR3 DNA sequence: TGTGCCAGCACTCCAAACACAGATACGCAGTATTTT.

At least ten counts were recorded for this clone. The chain links TRBV13 to TRBJ2-2; TRBD2 aligns across 12 bases. The CDR3 length is 16 residues. Germline lookup yields CDR1 PRHDT and CDR2 FYEKMQ (reference sequence). J was trimmed by 4 bases and V by 5 bases; bases with no gene match: 5. The CDR3 sequence: CASSNPTSGGTGELFF. The CDR3 DNA follows: TGTGCCAGCAGCAACCCGACTAGCGGGGGCACCGGGGAGCTGTTTTTT.

As to this clone: A junction end diverges from the germline sequence, so it may reflect a read error. The chain uses TRBV19 and TRBJ2-7; D tentatively reads TRBD1 or TRBD2 (6 bases each). The CDR3 consists of 13 residues. Germline V gene data show CDR1 as LNHDA and CDR2 as SQIVND (reference sequence). The CDR3 reads CASSITGRHEHYF. The CDR3, as DNA: TGTGCCAGTAGTATTACAGGGAGGCACGAGCATTACTTC.

This clone was found a few times. The J gene is TRBJ1-4, the V gene TRBV30; weak D call: TRBD1 (6 bases). Germline CDR1 reads GTSNPN; CDR2 reads SVGIG (reference sequence). The CDR3 spans 15 residues. V lost 1 base and J 3 bases, leaving 12 bases between the germline ends. This CDR3 is CAWSGDIAANEKLFF. CDR3 coding DNA: TGTGCCTGGAGTGGGGACATCGCGGCTAATGAAAAACTGTTTTTT.

In its sample, this clone was seen many times. The rearrangement uses TRBV12-3 or TRBV12-4 and TRBJ1-3; 9 bases align to TRBD1. The CDR3 sequence is 15 residues long. Germline trimming cut 6 bases from V and 1 base from J; bases unmatched to any gene: 4. The CDR3 sequence: CASRTGTGSGNTIYF. The CDR3 DNA is TGTGCCAGCAGAACCGGGACAGGGTCTGGAAACACCATATATTTT.

This clone was seen a handful of times. One end of the junction fails to match germline, which may point to a read error. The chain combines TRBV6-1 with TRBJ1-3, with D perhaps TRBD1 (6 bases). CDR3 length: 15 residues. In germline, CDR1 is MNHNS, CDR2 SASEGT. CDR3 residues: CASSEDRASVNTIHF. CDR3 nucleotide sequence: TGTGCCAGCAGTGAGGACAGAGCCTCTGTAAACACCATACATTTT.

This clone was counted many times. This chain uses TRBV7-2 with TRBJ1-1; D unclear. V dropped 5 bases and J dropped 7 bases, with 11 bases sitting between them. This CDR3 contains 12 residues. CDR1 SGHTA and CDR2 FQGNSA come from the germline V gene. The CDR3 sequence: CASSPSGLEAFF. DNA for the CDR3: TGTGCCAGCAGCCCCTCCGGACTTGAAGCTTTCTTT.

This clone was detected only a few times. The chain combines TRBV6-2 or TRBV6-3 with TRBJ2-4, with D possibly TRBD1 on 5 matching bases. This CDR3 is built from 17 residues. Germline lookup yields CDR1 MNHEY and CDR2 SVGEGT. V was shortened by 5 bases and J by 0 bases, with 17 bases between the two germline ends. The CDR3 sequence is CASSPLDGALAKNIQYF. CDR3 DNA: TGTGCCAGCAGTCCCCTTGATGGGGCCTTAGCCAAAAACATTCAGTACTTC.